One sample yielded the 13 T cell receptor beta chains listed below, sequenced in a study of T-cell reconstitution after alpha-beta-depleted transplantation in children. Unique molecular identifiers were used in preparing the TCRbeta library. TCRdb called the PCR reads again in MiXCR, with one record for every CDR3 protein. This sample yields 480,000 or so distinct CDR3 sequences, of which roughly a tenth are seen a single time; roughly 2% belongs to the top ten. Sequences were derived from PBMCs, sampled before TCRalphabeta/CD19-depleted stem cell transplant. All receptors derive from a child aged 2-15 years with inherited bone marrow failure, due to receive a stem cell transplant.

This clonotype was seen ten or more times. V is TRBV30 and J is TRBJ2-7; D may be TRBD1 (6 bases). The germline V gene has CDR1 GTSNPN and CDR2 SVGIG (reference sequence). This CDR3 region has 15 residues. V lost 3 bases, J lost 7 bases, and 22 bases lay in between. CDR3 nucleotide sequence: TGTGCCTGGAGGCCCACAGGGAGCCCTTACGAGGAGCAGTACTTC. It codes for CAWRPTGSPYEEQYF.

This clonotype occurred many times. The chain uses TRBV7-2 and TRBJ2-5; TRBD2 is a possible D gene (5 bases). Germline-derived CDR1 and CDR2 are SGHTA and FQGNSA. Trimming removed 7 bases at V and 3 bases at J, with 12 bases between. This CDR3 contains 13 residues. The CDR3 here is CASTGNRKETQYF. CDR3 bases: TGTGCCAGCACGGGGAACCGTAAAGAGACCCAGTACTTC.

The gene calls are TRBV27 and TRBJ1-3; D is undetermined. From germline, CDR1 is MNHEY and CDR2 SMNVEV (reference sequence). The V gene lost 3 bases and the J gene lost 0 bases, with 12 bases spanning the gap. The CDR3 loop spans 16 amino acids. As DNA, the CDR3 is TGTGCCAGCAGTTTCCAGGTTCCCAGCTCTGGAAACACCATATATTTT. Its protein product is CASSFQVPSSGNTIYF.

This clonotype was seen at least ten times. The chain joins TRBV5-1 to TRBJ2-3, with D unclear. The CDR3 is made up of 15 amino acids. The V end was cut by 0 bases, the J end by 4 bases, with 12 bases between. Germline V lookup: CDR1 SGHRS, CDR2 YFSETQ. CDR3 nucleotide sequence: TGCGCCAGCAGCTTGGAACAGCCTAAGTCAGATACGCAGTATTTT. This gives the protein CASSLEQPKSDTQYF.

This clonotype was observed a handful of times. As DNA, the CDR3 is TGCAGTGCTGGGGCCCTGACCAATCAGCCCCAGCATTTT. Residues: CSAGALTNQPQHF. The V call is TRBV20-1, the J call TRBJ1-5, with D perhaps TRBD1 (5 bases). V was cut by 5 bases and J by 3 bases, with 11 bases left in between. The CDR3 covers 13 residues. Germline V gene lookup returns CDR1 DFQATT and CDR2 SNEGSKA (reference sequence).

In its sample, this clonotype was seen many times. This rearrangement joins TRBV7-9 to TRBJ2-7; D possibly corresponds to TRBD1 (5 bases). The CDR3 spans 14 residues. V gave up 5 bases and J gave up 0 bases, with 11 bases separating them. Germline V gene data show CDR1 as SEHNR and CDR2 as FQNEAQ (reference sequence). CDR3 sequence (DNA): TGTGCCAGCAGCCCTCGGACACGCTCCTACGAGCAGTACTTC. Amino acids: CASSPRTRSYEQYF.

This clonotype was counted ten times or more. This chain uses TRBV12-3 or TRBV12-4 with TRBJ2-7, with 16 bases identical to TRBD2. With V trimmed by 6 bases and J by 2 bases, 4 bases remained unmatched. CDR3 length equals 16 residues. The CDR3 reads CASSRGLAGGPYEQYF. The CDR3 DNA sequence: TGTGCCAGCAGCCGGGGACTAGCGGGAGGGCCCTACGAGCAGTACTTC.

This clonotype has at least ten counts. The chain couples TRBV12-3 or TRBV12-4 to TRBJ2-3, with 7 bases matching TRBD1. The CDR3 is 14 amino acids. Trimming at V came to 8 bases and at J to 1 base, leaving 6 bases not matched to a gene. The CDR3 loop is CASWTGSGTDTQYF. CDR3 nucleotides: TGTGCCAGCTGGACAGGTTCCGGCACAGATACGCAGTATTTT.

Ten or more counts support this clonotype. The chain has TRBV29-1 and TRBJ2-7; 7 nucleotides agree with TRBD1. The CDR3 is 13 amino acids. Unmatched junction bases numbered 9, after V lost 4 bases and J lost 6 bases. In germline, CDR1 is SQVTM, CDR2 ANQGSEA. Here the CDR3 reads CSVGRDRASEQYF. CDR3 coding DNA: TGCAGCGTTGGGAGAGACAGGGCTTCCGAGCAGTACTTC.

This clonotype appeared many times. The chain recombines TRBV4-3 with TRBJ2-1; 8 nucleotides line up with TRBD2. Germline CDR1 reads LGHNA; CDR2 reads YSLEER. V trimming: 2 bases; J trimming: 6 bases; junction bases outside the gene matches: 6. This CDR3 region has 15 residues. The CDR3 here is CASSQLGLAGNEQFF. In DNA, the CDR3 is TGCGCCAGCAGCCAACTAGGACTAGCTGGCAATGAGCAGTTCTTC.

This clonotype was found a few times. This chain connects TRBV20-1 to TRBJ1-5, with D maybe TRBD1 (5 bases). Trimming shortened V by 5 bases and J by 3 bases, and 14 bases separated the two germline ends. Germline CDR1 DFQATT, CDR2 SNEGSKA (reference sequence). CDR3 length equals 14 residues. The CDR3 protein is CSALQGNPNQPQHF. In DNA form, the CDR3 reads TGCAGTGCTCTTCAGGGAAATCCCAATCAGCCCCAGCATTTT.

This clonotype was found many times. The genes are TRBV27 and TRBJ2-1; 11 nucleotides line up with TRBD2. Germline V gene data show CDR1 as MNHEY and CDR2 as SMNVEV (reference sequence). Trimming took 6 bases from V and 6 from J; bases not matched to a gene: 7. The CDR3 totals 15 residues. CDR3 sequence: CASSTGTSGINEQFF. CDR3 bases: TGTGCCAGCAGCACCGGGACTAGCGGAATCAATGAGCAGTTCTTC.

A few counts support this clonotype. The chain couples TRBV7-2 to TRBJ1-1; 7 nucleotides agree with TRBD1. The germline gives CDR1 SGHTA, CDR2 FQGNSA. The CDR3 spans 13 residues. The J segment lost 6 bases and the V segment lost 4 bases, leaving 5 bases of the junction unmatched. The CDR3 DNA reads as TGTGCCAGCAGCTCCGACAGGGTCGCTGAAGCTTTCTTT. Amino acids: CASSSDRVAEAFF.